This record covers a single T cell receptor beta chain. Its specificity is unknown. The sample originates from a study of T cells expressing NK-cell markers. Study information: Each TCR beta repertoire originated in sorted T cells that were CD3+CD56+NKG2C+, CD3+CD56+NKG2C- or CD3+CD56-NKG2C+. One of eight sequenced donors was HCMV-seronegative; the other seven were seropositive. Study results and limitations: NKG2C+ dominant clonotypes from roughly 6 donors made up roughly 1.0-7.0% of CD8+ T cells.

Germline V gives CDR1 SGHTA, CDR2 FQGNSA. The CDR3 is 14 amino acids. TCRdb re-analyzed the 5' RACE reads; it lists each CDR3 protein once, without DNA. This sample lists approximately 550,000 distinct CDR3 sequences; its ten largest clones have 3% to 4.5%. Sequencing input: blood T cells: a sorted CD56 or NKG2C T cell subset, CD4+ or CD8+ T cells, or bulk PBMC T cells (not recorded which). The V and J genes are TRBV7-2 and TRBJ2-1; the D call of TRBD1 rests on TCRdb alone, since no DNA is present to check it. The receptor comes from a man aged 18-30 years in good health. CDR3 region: CASSLGSDGIGQFF.